These 15 T cell receptor beta chains were all obtained from the same sample, sequenced in a study of T cell responses to AZD1222 COVID-19 vaccine. The repertoire was sequenced with immunoSEQ multiplex PCR; TCRdb's copy has only in-frame clones and lacks some. The sample shows 150,000 to 180,000 clones, less than 90% of them seen only once. The sample was peripheral blood, taken on day 0 of MenACWY control vaccination. The receptor source for this set is an adult in good health.

The chain recombines TRBV10-2 with TRBJ2-7; D not resolved. The germline gives CDR1 WSHSY, CDR2 SAAADI. The CDR3 extends over 8 amino acids. The V gene lost 11 bases and the J gene lost 9 bases, with 8 bases spanning the gap. The CDR3 reads CAGIRQYV. In nucleotides, the CDR3 is TGCGCCGGCATCAGGCAGTACGTC.

This chain links TRBV21-1 with TRBJ2-2; the table's D gene call, TRBD2, was not cross checked with the DNA. TRBV21-1 is a pseudogene locus. The CDR3 extends over 14 amino acids. CDR3 residues: CASSKVPGCGELFF. For the CDR3, the DNA is TGTGCCAGCAGCAAAGTTCCCGGGTGCGGGGAGCTGTTTTTT.

The rearrangement uses TRBV6-5 and TRBJ2-2; D ambiguous. Germline loops: CDR1 MNHEY, CDR2 SVGAGI. V lost 0 bases and J 8 bases, leaving 10 bases between the germline ends. The CDR3 is 14 amino acids. CDR3 loop: CASSYSPSTGELFF. The CDR3 DNA follows: TGTGCCAGCAGTTACTCGCCCAGTACGGGGGAGCTGTTTTTT.

The chain combines TRBV5-5 with TRBJ1-1; D perhaps matches TRBD1 (5 bases). Per germline, CDR1 SGHKS and CDR2 YYEKEE (reference sequence). V shed 4 bases and J shed 0 bases, with 16 bases lying between them. CDR3 length: 16 amino acids. Written as DNA, the CDR3 is TGTGCCAGCAGCCGCGAGGGGCCTTACATGAACACTGAAGCTTTCTTT. Protein: CASSREGPYMNTEAFF.

This clone has just one count. The V and J genes are TRBV5-5 and TRBJ1-5, with 9 bases identical to TRBD1. The CDR3 contains 16 residues. From germline, CDR1 is SGHKS and CDR2 YYEKEE (reference sequence). The V gene end was trimmed by 1 base and the J gene end by 5 bases; junction bases not matched to a gene: 7. CDR3 amino acids: CASSLRNRGQDQPQHF. The CDR3 DNA reads as TGTGCCAGCAGCTTGAGAAACAGGGGGCAGGATCAGCCCCAGCATTTT.

This clone showed up just once. The chain uses TRBV25-1 and TRBJ2-7; no definite D call. There are 14 residues in the CDR3. In germline, CDR1 is MGHDK, CDR2 SYGVNS. The ends were cut back, 3 bases at V and 6 bases at J, with 15 bases in the middle. CDR3 nucleotides: TGTGCCAGCAGTGATGGTTTTGACCCGGGCGAGCAGTACTTC. It specifies CASSDGFDPGEQYF.

The gene calls are TRBV19 and TRBJ2-7; either TRBD1 or TRBD2 may supply D (6 bases each). The ends were cut back, 9 bases at V and 2 bases at J, with 20 bases in the middle. Germline V gives CDR1 LNHDA, CDR2 SQIVND (reference sequence). This CDR3 spans 15 amino acids. CDR3 coding DNA: TGTGCCAGCCCTAGGGGGGACACGGAGACCTACGAGCAGTACGTC. Its translation is CASPRGDTETYEQYV.

The J gene is TRBJ1-5, the V gene TRBV28; D ambiguous. This CDR3 comprises 15 residues. The ends were cut back, 5 bases at V and 0 bases at J, with 11 bases in the middle. The germline V gene encodes CDR1 MDHEN and CDR2 SYDVKM. The CDR3 loop reads CASSGGGYSNQPQHF. In DNA, the CDR3 is TGTGCCAGCAGTGGTGGCGGATATAGCAATCAGCCCCAGCATTTT.

The V call is TRBV5-5, the J call TRBJ2-2; 10 bases agree with TRBD1. V shed 2 bases and J 5 bases; nucleotides not matched to a gene: 6. The CDR3 runs to 16 residues. Per germline, CDR1 SGHKS and CDR2 YYEKEE (reference sequence). CDR3 residues: CASSFRRDRGTGELFF. CDR3 coding DNA: TGTGCCAGCAGCTTTCGGCGGGACAGGGGAACCGGGGAGCTGTTTTTT.

The V call is TRBV7-9, the J call TRBJ2-2; no clear D gene. The CDR3 totals 15 residues. Trimming stripped 2 bases from V and 6 bases from J, with 13 bases between. Germline CDR1 is SEHNR and CDR2 is FQNEAQ (reference sequence). The CDR3 reads CASSLWGSFAGELFF. CDR3 DNA sequence: TGTGCCAGCAGCTTATGGGGTTCGTTTGCCGGGGAGCTGTTTTTT.

This chain links TRBV28 with TRBJ1-5, with no clear D. The CDR3 contains 12 residues. Germline assignment: CDR1 MDHEN and CDR2 SYDVKM. The V gene lost 7 bases and the J gene lost 6 bases, with 10 bases spanning the gap. CDR3 sequence (DNA): TGTGCCAGCACCCCGCCGGGTCAGCCCCAGCATTTT. Translation gives CASTPPGQPQHF.

This clone was found a few times. The rearrangement uses TRBV5-1 and TRBJ2-1, with D hard to call. This CDR3 spans 14 amino acids. The V gene lost 4 bases and the J gene lost 5 bases, with 13 bases spanning the gap. Germline lookup yields CDR1 SGHRS and CDR2 YFSETQ. The CDR3 DNA sequence: TGCGCCAGCAGCCGGACCAGTCCTGACAATGAGCAGTTCTTC. Translating it yields CASSRTSPDNEQFF.

The V call is TRBV19, the J call TRBJ2-5; 10 nucleotides line up with TRBD2. V shed 5 bases, J shed 2 bases, and the junction held 11 bases outside the gene matches. The CDR3 length is 17 residues. Germline V CDR1 and CDR2: LNHDA, SQIVND (reference sequence). The CDR3 loop is CASSGGGLAGEQETQYF. The CDR3 DNA follows: TGTGCCAGTAGTGGTGGGGGCCTAGCGGGAGAGCAAGAGACCCAGTACTTC.

The chain combines TRBV11-2 with TRBJ1-1; D is unclear. The ends were cut back, 0 bases at V and 1 base at J, with 9 bases in the middle. This CDR3 region has 15 residues. Looked up from germline, CDR1 is SGHAT and CDR2 is FQNNGV. The CDR3 spells CASSLDLRRNTEAFF. CDR3 nucleotides: TGTGCCAGCAGCTTAGATCTCAGGAGGAACACTGAAGCTTTCTTT.

The chain employs TRBV28 and TRBJ1-2; D gene uncertain. CDR3 length equals 14 residues. Germline V CDR1 and CDR2: MDHEN, SYDVKM. The V end lost 2 bases, the J end lost 0 bases, and 7 bases lay between the germline ends. The chain's CDR3 is CASSLGSANYGYTF. DNA of the CDR3: TGTGCCAGCAGTTTAGGTTCAGCTAACTATGGCTACACCTTC.